Shown below are 14 T cell receptor beta chains from a single sample sequenced in a study of CD4 T cells in relation to SARS-CoV-2 and coronaviruses. CD4+ T cells from unexposed donors were obtained before the COVID-19 pandemic (2011-2018). Sequencing was performed with immunoSEQ multiplex PCR; in TCRdb, only in-frame clones are kept and a portion is missing. The sample holds about 65,000 clones, more than 75% seen once. The sequencing input was memory CD4+ T cells from PBMCs. The receptors stem from a human donor in good health.

The CDR3 spells CASSLDSTDEKLFF. CDR3 coding DNA: TGCGCCAGCAGCTTGGATAGTACTGACGAAAAACTGTTTTTT. This chain joins TRBV5-1 and TRBJ1-4; D is uncertain. The germline CDR1 and CDR2 sequences are SGHRS and YFSETQ. The ends were cut back, 0 bases at V and 8 bases at J, with 11 bases in the middle. This CDR3 is 14 amino acids long.

The J gene is TRBJ1-5, the V gene TRBV6-1; D possibly corresponds to TRBD1 (5 bases). V dropped 7 bases and J dropped 4 bases, with 11 bases sitting between them. This CDR3 is 13 amino acids long. Germline V gene lookup returns CDR1 MNHNS and CDR2 SASEGT. CDR3 bases: TGTGCCAGCACCCAGGGTGCGAATCAGCCCCAGCATTTT. As protein: CASTQGANQPQHF.

The V and J genes are TRBV5-5 and TRBJ1-6; D not resolved. The V end lost 4 bases, the J end lost 10 bases, and 18 bases lay between the germline ends. The CDR3 length is 15 residues. The V gene's germline CDR1 is SGHKS and CDR2 YYEKEE (reference sequence). CDR3 loop: CASSRDDLLNSPLHF. DNA for the CDR3: TGTGCCAGCAGCCGAGACGACTTGTTAAACTCACCCCTCCACTTT.

The CDR3 DNA follows: TGTGCCAGCTCACCGGGAAGGGTCGACAATTCACCCCTCCACTTT. Amino acid sequence: CASSPGRVDNSPLHF. This chain joins TRBV18 and TRBJ1-6; D remains unclear. Trimming removed 3 bases at V and 7 bases at J, with 13 bases between. Germline V CDR1 and CDR2: KGHSH, LQKENI. The CDR3 is made up of 15 amino acids.

The chain links TRBV5-1 to TRBJ2-7, with 13 bases that match TRBD2. The CDR3 is 20 residues long. V lost 3 bases and J lost 5; bases outside the gene matches: 20. The germline V gene encodes CDR1 SGHRS and CDR2 YFSETQ. The CDR3 loop reads CASSYYVGLAGDFLWNEQYF. The CDR3 DNA follows: TGCGCCAGCAGCTACTATGTCGGACTAGCGGGGGACTTCCTATGGAACGAGCAGTACTTC.

V usage is TRBV7-2 and J usage is TRBJ1-6; D gene uncertain. Germline V gene data show CDR1 as SGHTA and CDR2 as FQGNSA. Trimming removed 1 base at V and 1 base at J, with 11 bases between. CDR3 size: 17 residues. DNA of the CDR3: TGTGCCAGCAGCTTAGTATCGGGAGCATCCTATAATTCACCCCTCCACTTT. Its protein product is CASSLVSGASYNSPLHF.

The chain employs TRBV11-3 and TRBJ2-1; TRBD2 is a possible D gene (7 bases). The germline V gene has CDR1 SGHNT and CDR2 YENEEA. V dropped 2 bases and J dropped 0 bases, with 11 bases sitting between them. The CDR3 extends over 16 amino acids. CDR3 DNA sequence: TGTGCCAGCAGCTTAACAGGGACTAACTCCTACAATGAGCAGTTCTTC. Protein: CASSLTGTNSYNEQFF.

The chain joins TRBV5-1 to TRBJ2-1, with 7 positions matching TRBD1. The CDR3 spans 17 residues. The V gene's germline CDR1 is SGHRS and CDR2 YFSETQ. The V gene end was trimmed by 3 bases and the J gene end by 0 bases; junction bases not matched to a gene: 9. CDR3 sequence reads: CASSWGTGVPSYNEQFF. The CDR3, as DNA: TGCGCCAGCAGCTGGGGTACAGGGGTCCCCTCCTACAATGAGCAGTTCTTC.

The chain uses TRBV28 and TRBJ2-2; TRBD2 matches at 11 bases. The CDR3 sequence is 16 residues long. Trimming removed 5 bases from V and 4 bases from J; junction bases left unmatched: 6. Germline V gene lookup returns CDR1 MDHEN and CDR2 SYDVKM. CDR3 DNA: TGTGCCAGCAGTCCTTCCGGGACTAGCGGCACCGGGGAGCTGTTTTTT. Its protein product is CASSPSGTSGTGELFF.

The V gene is TRBV5-6, the J gene TRBJ1-1, with 7 bases lining up with TRBD1. The CDR3 length is 14 residues. Germline V lookup: CDR1 SGHDT, CDR2 YYEEEE. The V segment lost 3 bases and the J segment 11 bases; nucleotides outside the gene matches: 13. This CDR3 reads CASSYPNRGIEAFF. In DNA form, the CDR3 reads TGTGCCAGCAGCTATCCTAACAGGGGTATTGAGGCTTTCTTT. The full variable domain, completed using reference TRBV5-6 and TRBJ1-1, is DAGVTQSPTHLIKTRGQQVTLRCSPKSGHDTVSWYQQALGQGPQFIFQYYEEEERQRGNFPDRFSGHQFPNYSSELNVNALLLGDSALYLCASSYPNRGIEAFFGQGTRLTVV.

V gene TRBV19 combines with J gene TRBJ2-7; TRBD1 aligns across 8 bases. V lost 9 bases and J lost 1; bases outside the gene matches: 8. The CDR3 loop spans 14 amino acids. Germline-derived CDR1 and CDR2 are LNHDA and SQIVND (reference sequence). The CDR3 DNA follows: TGTGCCAGCAGGAGGACAGGGATATCCTACGAGCAGTACTTC. Residues: CASRRTGISYEQYF. Full variable domain (rest looked up from reference TRBV19 and TRBJ2-7): DGGITQSPKYLFRKEGQNVTLSCEQNLNHDAMYWYRQDPGQGLRLIYYSQIVNDFQKGDIAEGYSVSREKKESFPLTVTSAQKNPTAFYLCASRRTGISYEQYFGPGTRLTVT.

The chain combines TRBV5-1 with TRBJ1-2; D remains ambiguous. Germline V lookup: CDR1 SGHRS, CDR2 YFSETQ. The length of the CDR3 is 16 residues. The V end was cut by 0 bases, the J end by 4 bases, with 16 bases between. The CDR3 coding sequence is TGCGCCAGCAGCTTGGAGGATGGCAGAGCCTCCTATGGCTACACCTTC. Residues: CASSLEDGRASYGYTF.

Written as DNA, the CDR3 is TGTGCCAGCAGTGAACTTGGCTACACCTTC. Protein sequence: CASSELGYTF. The chain combines TRBV6-1 with TRBJ1-2; D is uncertain. Germline lookup yields CDR1 MNHNS and CDR2 SASEGT. The ends were cut back, 2 bases at V and 7 bases at J, with 2 bases in the middle. The CDR3 runs to 10 residues.

The chain employs TRBV5-4 and TRBJ2-3; 8 positions agree with TRBD1. Germline V gene data show CDR1 as SGHNT and CDR2 as YYREEE (reference sequence). J was trimmed by 5 bases and V by 5 bases; bases with no gene match: 4. The CDR3 has 13 residues. The CDR3 reads CASRLGTGDTQYF. The CDR3 DNA follows: TGTGCCAGCAGGCTCGGGACAGGAGATACGCAGTATTTT.